The clone carrying this TCR beta chain was picked up a small number of times. Its cognate antigen is unknown. This record belongs to a study of cytomegalovirus exposure and HLA in healthy donors. Points from the study as a whole: Available immune exposure information covered CMV serostatus only. In a later analysis, TCR association rates varied by HLA locus: DRB1 most, HLA-C fewest.

Vbeta (60) and Jbeta (13) primers were used in the PCR. Source study methods: Unique TCR beta chains numbered 80 million to 95 million in a later analysis, with approximately 10 million shared. Sequenced by immunoSEQ multiplex PCR; TCRdb stores in-frame clones only, minus some. V, J and clone size are those of that table, while D and trimming were read from the DNA. The sample holds 160,000 or so clones; around three quarters are singletons and the top ten take around 0.74%. Germline values: CDR1 MNHNS, CDR2 SASEGT. This CDR3 region has 15 residues. Germline trimming cut 0 bases from V and 9 bases from J; bases unmatched to any gene: 6.

J is TRBJ2-2 and V is TRBV6-1; TRBD2 matches 8 bases. This sequence was found in a middle-aged woman in good health and CMV-seronegative. Sequenced: PBMCs. This CDR3 is CASSEAERGHRELFF. In DNA, the CDR3 is TGTGCCAGCAGTGAAGCGGAGCGGGGGCACCGGGAGCTGTTTTTT.